This T cell receptor (beta chain) is drawn from a study of cytomegalovirus exposure and HLA in healthy donors. Study-level results: There were some V segments, including TRBV6-2 and TRBV6-3, excluded as indistinguishable.

V was pared by 5 bases and J by 2 bases, with 12 bases between. The CDR3 consists of 14 residues. Germline CDR1 reads SGHAT; CDR2 reads FQNNGV. As for this clone: Its antigen is not identified.

Primers for the PCR totalled 60 Vbeta and 13 Jbeta. TCRdb's table, derived via immunoSEQ multiplex PCR, lists solely in-frame clones and lacks some. The sample has around 90,000 clones, 82% seen once; the top ten hold 3.8%. The clonotype originates from a man over 45 in good health and CMV-seronegative. Sequenced sample: PBMCs. V is TRBV11-2 and J is TRBJ2-5, with D maybe TRBD1 (6 bases). Here the CDR3 reads CASSMGHLQETQYF. The CDR3, as DNA: TGTGCCAGCAGCATGGGACACTTACAAGAGACCCAGTACTTC.